This TCR beta chain emerged from a study of response to subunit inactivated influenza vaccine. TCRdb reanalysed the RT-PCR reads using MiXCR and keeps one entry per CDR3 protein. The table lists hundreds of thousands of distinct CDR3 sequences, 11% of them singletons, with about 11% in the top ten. A few counts support this clonotype. V shed 6 bases, J shed 6 bases, and the junction held 6 bases outside the gene matches. The CDR3 runs 14 residues. CDR1 is SGHAT, CDR2 FQNNGV, per germline. These data were also filed under a second study, of T cells expressing NK-cell markers. That paper notes: What made the TCR beta cDNA was 5'RACE template switching with UMIs. Seven donors tested HCMV-seropositive and one tested seronegative among the eight sequenced. Similarly, these clonotypes led the CD3+CD56-NKG2C+ fraction as well in four donors. Clarity on HCMV specificity was lacking for the expanded NKG2C+ T cell clones.

The sequences come from PBMCs from blood, collected on the day of vaccination. This TCR came from a man between 45 and 60 years old who received an inactivated influenza vaccine. This rearrangement joins TRBV11-2 to TRBJ2-3; the match to TRBD2 covers 10 bases. The CDR3 DNA reads as TGTGCCAGCAGACCCGGACTAGCGGATGATACGCAGTATTTT. Its protein is CASRPGLADDTQYF.